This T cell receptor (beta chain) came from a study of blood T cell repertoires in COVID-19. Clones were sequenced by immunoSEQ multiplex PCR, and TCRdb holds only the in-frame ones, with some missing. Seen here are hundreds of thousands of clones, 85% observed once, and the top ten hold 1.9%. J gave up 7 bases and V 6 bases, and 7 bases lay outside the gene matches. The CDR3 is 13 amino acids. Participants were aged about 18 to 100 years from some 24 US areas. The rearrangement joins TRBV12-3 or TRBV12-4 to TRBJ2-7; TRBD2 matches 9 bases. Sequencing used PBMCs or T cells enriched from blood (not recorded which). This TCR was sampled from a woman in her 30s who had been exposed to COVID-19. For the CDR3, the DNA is TGTGCCAGCAGGGCGGGAGGGGGGCTTGAGCAGTACTTC. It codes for CASRAGGGLEQYF.